This entry features one T cell receptor (beta chain) sequence. CDR3 length: 17 residues. J lost 3 bases, V lost 7 bases, and 13 bases had no gene match. In germline, CDR1 is MNHEY, CDR2 SMNVEV (reference sequence). This table comes from immunoSEQ multiplex PCR, and its TCRdb copy is limited to in-frame clones, with some not included. The sample has around 65,000 clones, roughly 79% seen once. This sample was taken from a study of blood T cell repertoires in COVID-19. The specimen was peripheral blood. The origin of this receptor is a human donor in a cohort sampled during active COVID-19. This rearrangement joins TRBV27 to TRBJ1-5; 9 bases fit TRBD1. The CDR3 region has the DNA TGTGCCAGCAAAAGGGTCTGGGACAGGGTGGACAATCAGCCCCAGCATTTT. Encoded protein: CASKRVWDRVDNQPQHF.